The subject of this entry is one TCR beta chain. This record belongs to a study of TIL therapy for anti-PD-1-resistant metastatic lung cancer. Study as a whole: Patients had a median age of around 56 years (range roughly 35-85). Half of patients were current or former smokers. Tumors carried a median roughly 1.5 non-synonymous mutations per megabase.

The CDR3 covers 14 residues. Germline CDR1 reads SGHRS; CDR2 reads YFSETQ. Trimming took 0 bases from V and 5 from J, leaving 8 bases between them. Time point denoted: pre-treatment sample, taken before nivolumab and TIL therapy. The libraries were made with immunoSEQ v3. Libraries were sequenced to 2 million to 2.5 million read pairs (survey) or about 5-6 million (deep). Sequenced by immunoSEQ multiplex PCR; TCRdb stores in-frame clones only, minus some. The top ten clones hold approximately 2.5% of a sample with under 35,000 clones, about 70% of them seen once. Specimen: blood, collected at baseline. J is TRBJ2-2 and V is TRBV5-1; D might be TRBD1 (5 bases). This TCR was sampled from a woman aged 30-85 years with non-small cell lung cancer. The DNA of the CDR3 is TGCGCCAGCAGCTTGGGACAGAGGACCGGGGAGCTGTTTTTT. Translation gives CASSLGQRTGELFF. Based on the CDR3 plus reference TRBV5-1 and TRBJ2-2, the full variable domain is KAGVTQTPRYLIKTRGQQVTLSCSPISGHRSVSWYQQTPGQGLQFLFEYFSETQRNKGNFPGRFSGRQFSNSRSEMNVSTLELGDSALYLCASSLGQRTGELFFGEGSRLTVL.